The clone carrying this T cell receptor (beta chain) was detected only a few times. Its antigen is undetermined. This record comes from a study of T cell responses to AZD1222 COVID-19 vaccine. Study observations and caveats: Of spike-specific TCRs, nearly half reportedly target regions left unmutated in variants. Distributed over spike, vaccine-associated CD4 TCRs predominated at 160-218 and 743-854.

The protocol was immunoSEQ multiplex PCR, while the TCRdb copy is restricted to in-frame clones and leaves out a portion. The sample consists of 150,000 to 200,000 clones, about 92% of them appearing once. Pooling was applied to second doses at about 4 or about 12 weeks. The sequenced sample was peripheral blood, obtained 28 days after the second AZD1222 dose. This TCR was sampled from an adult who received the AZD1222 COVID-19 vaccine.

The CDR3 nucleotides are TGTGCCAGCAGCTTAAAGACAGGGTTCTATGGCTACACCTTC. Residues: CASSLKTGFYGYTF. This chain links TRBV5-8 with TRBJ1-2; 7 bases are shared with TRBD1. Germline V gene lookup returns CDR1 SGHTS and CDR2 YDEGEE. The CDR3 has 14 amino acids. Losses at the gene ends were 2 bases for V and 4 bases for J; bases not matched to a gene: 5.